This TCR beta chain was recorded in a study of cytomegalovirus exposure and HLA in healthy donors. Study-wide context: The use of the same platform for the 90 to 150 validation repertoires and the 550 to 700 first-cohort repertoires was reported by a later analysis. Regarding the study as a whole: CMV antigen specificity was confirmed in vitro for three CMV-associated chains. Among TCR beta chains, those listed as cytomegalovirus-associated numbered about 160. Per published reports, the classifier diagnosed cytomegalovirus status with high specificity and sensitivity.

The table came from immunoSEQ multiplex PCR; TCRdb's copy has only in-frame clones and leaves some out. The sample holds around 250,000 clones, 90% seen once. This clone was detected a few times. Antigen: not known. The CDR3 has 16 residues. Germline lookup yields CDR1 MDHEN and CDR2 SYDVKM. V trimming: 2 bases; J trimming: 7 bases; junction bases outside the gene matches: 6. This chain uses TRBV28 with TRBJ1-5; the match to TRBD1 covers 12 bases. The source is a woman under 30 in good health and CMV-seronegative. Sequencing input: PBMCs. The CDR3 here is CASSLRGTGGDQPQHF. CDR3 nucleotides: TGTGCCAGCAGTTTAAGGGGGACAGGGGGCGACCAGCCCCAGCATTTT.